This entry lists 17 T cell receptor beta chains sequenced from one sample in a study of long-term antiretroviral therapy in people with HIV. Sequencing used immunoSEQ v3.0 at survey level. Here immunoSEQ multiplex PCR was the method, and the copy in TCRdb shows in-frame clones only, minus some. The sample has 25,000 to 30,000 clones; approximately 79% are singletons. The sample in question was unsorted PBMCs, obtained 2.1 years after starting antiretroviral therapy. The receptors derive from a man aged 30-40 years with HIV.

This sequence joins TRBV9 and TRBJ2-1, with D tentatively TRBD2 (6 bases). Germline CDR1 reads SGDLS; CDR2 reads YYNGEE. V dropped 0 bases and J dropped 1 base, with 8 bases sitting between them. This CDR3 is built from 15 residues. CDR3 protein: CASSVGAGSYNEQFF. The DNA for the CDR3 is TGTGCCAGCAGCGTAGGGGCGGGGTCCTACAATGAGCAGTTCTTC.

The chain is built from TRBV15 and TRBJ2-4; 10 positions agree with TRBD2. The CDR3 loop spans 16 amino acids. Trimming took 3 bases from V and 1 from J; bases not matched to a gene: 3. Germline assignment: CDR1 LNHNV and CDR2 YYDKDF (reference sequence). The CDR3 nucleotides read TGTGCCACCAGCAGTGGGACTAGCGCGGCCAAAAACATTCAGTACTTC. Translated, it gives CATSSGTSAAKNIQYF.

The rearrangement uses TRBV2 and TRBJ2-5; D is perhaps TRBD1 (6 bases). V lost 6 bases and J lost 5, with 19 bases in between. Germline CDR1 SNHLY, CDR2 FYNNEI. The CDR3 spans 15 residues. The chain's CDR3 is CASSLSGARGETQYF. CDR3 DNA sequence: TGTGCCAGCAGCCTTTCCGGGGCTAGGGGGGAGACCCAGTACTTC. The variable domain in full, completed from reference TRBV2 and TRBJ2-5, reads EPEVTQTPSHQVTQMGQEVILRCVPISNHLYFYWYRQILGQKVEFLVSFYNNEISEKSEIFDDQFSVERPDGSNFTLKIRSTKLEDSAMYFCASSLSGARGETQYFGPGTRLLVL.

The J gene is TRBJ2-2, the V gene TRBV6-6; TRBD1 matches 10 bases. There are 15 residues in the CDR3. In germline, CDR1 is MNHNY, CDR2 SVGAGI (reference sequence). Unmatched junction bases numbered 5, after V lost 5 bases and J lost 5 bases. The DNA for the CDR3 is TGTGCCAGCAGTAGACCGGGACAGGGGACCGGGGAGCTGTTTTTT. Its protein is CASSRPGQGTGELFF.

This clone was seen a handful of times. The gene calls are TRBV7-8 and TRBJ1-1; D is possibly TRBD1 (6 bases). The CDR3 runs 15 residues. Per germline, CDR1 SGHVS and CDR2 FQNEAQ. Deletions cut 5 bases from V and 4 bases from J, with 17 bases between. The CDR3 region is CASSTRTGLGTEAFF. As DNA, the CDR3 is TGTGCCAGCAGCACTCGTACAGGGTTGGGCACTGAAGCTTTCTTT.

The gene calls are TRBV27 and TRBJ2-3; D unclear. This CDR3 contains 13 residues. V shed 5 bases and J shed 2 bases, with 8 bases lying between them. Germline assignment: CDR1 MNHEY and CDR2 SMNVEV (reference sequence). For the CDR3, the DNA is TGTGCCAGCAGTCCGGGCCACACAGATACGCAGTATTTT. Protein sequence: CASSPGHTDTQYF.

This chain links TRBV5-6 with TRBJ2-7, with TRBD1 identical over 8 bases. V was clipped by 4 bases and J by 2 bases; unmatched bases: 8. Germline CDR1 reads SGHDT; CDR2 reads YYEEEE. The CDR3 sequence is 15 residues long. CDR3 sequence: CASSPTTGVPYEQYF. DNA for the CDR3: TGTGCCAGCAGCCCGACGACAGGGGTACCCTACGAGCAGTACTTC. Full variable domain (rest looked up from reference TRBV5-6 and TRBJ2-7): DAGVTQSPTHLIKTRGQQVTLRCSPKSGHDTVSWYQQALGQGPQFIFQYYEEEERQRGNFPDRFSGHQFPNYSSELNVNALLLGDSALYLCASSPTTGVPYEQYFGPGTRLTVT.

The chain combines TRBV7-9 with TRBJ1-1; D gene unclear. The CDR3 totals 13 residues. V was trimmed by 1 base and J by 1 base, leaving 4 bases between them. CDR1 SEHNR and CDR2 FQNEAQ come from the germline V gene (reference sequence). CDR3 DNA sequence: TGTGCCAGCAGCTTAGATTCGAACACTGAAGCTTTCTTT. Translated: CASSLDSNTEAFF.

The chain carries TRBV14 and TRBJ2-6; TRBD1 might be the D (5 bases). Germline V lookup: CDR1 SGHDN, CDR2 FVKESK. The germline V and J ends were trimmed by 4 bases and 0 bases, with 16 bases remaining between them. The CDR3 has 18 residues. Here the CDR3 reads CASSPSFPGHSGANVLTF. The CDR3 DNA reads as TGTGCCAGCAGCCCATCTTTTCCAGGACACTCTGGGGCCAACGTCCTGACTTTC. The full variable domain, its missing parts supplied by reference TRBV14 and TRBJ2-6, is EAGVTQFPSHSVIEKGQTVTLRCDPISGHDNLYWYRRVMGKEIKFLLHFVKESKQDESGMPNNRFLAERTGGTYSTLKVQPAELEDSGVYFCASSPSFPGHSGANVLTFGAGSRLTVL.

CDR3 bases: TGTGCCAGCAGTCTCGAGGAGGTAACTAACACTGAAGCTTTCTTT. It encodes CASSLEEVTNTEAFF. This chain links TRBV28 with TRBJ1-1; the D is unclear. Trimming pared 5 bases from V and 2 bases from J, leaving 15 bases between. The CDR3 covers 15 residues. The germline CDR1 and CDR2 sequences are MDHEN and SYDVKM. Looking up the rest from reference TRBV28 and TRBJ1-1 gives the full variable domain: DVKVTQSSRYLVKRTGEKVFLECVQDMDHENMFWYRQDPGLGLRLIYFSYDVKMKEKGDIPEGYSVSREKKERFSLILESASTNQTSMYLCASSLEEVTNTEAFFGQGTRLTVV.

This clone was observed a handful of times. The rearrangement uses TRBV6-1 and TRBJ1-5; tentatively, D is TRBD1 (5 bases). The CDR3 covers 16 residues. The ends were cut back, 4 bases at V and 6 bases at J, with 19 bases in the middle. CDR1 is MNHNS, CDR2 SASEGT, per germline. The DNA of the CDR3 is TGTGCCAGCAGTGCCCTTGGGGGGGTAATCTCTCAGCCCCAGCATTTT. It translates to CASSALGGVISQPQHF.

The chain recombines TRBV7-9 with TRBJ2-2; D gene unclear. Germline V CDR1 and CDR2: SEHNR, FQNEAQ (reference sequence). V lost 5 bases, J lost 3 bases, and 10 bases lay in between. The CDR3 is 14 residues long. In DNA, the CDR3 is TGTGCCAGCAGCGCTAGTCTACACACCGGGGAGCTGTTTTTT. Residues: CASSASLHTGELFF.

J is TRBJ1-2 and V is TRBV5-4; 8 bases are a match to TRBD1. The CDR3 sequence is 14 residues long. Germline V lookup: CDR1 SGHNT, CDR2 YYREEE (reference sequence). Germline trimming cut 3 bases from V and 8 bases from J; bases unmatched to any gene: 9. Here the CDR3 reads CASSWGQVIDGYTF. The CDR3 coding sequence is TGTGCCAGCAGCTGGGGACAGGTAATCGACGGCTACACCTTC.

The CDR3 region is CSAPQLGEQFF. CDR3 sequence (DNA): TGCAGTGCTCCCCAGCTTGGAGAGCAGTTCTTC. The chain combines TRBV20-1 with TRBJ2-1; D is unresolved. V shed 5 bases and J shed 10 bases, with 12 bases lying between them. The germline gives CDR1 DFQATT, CDR2 SNEGSKA (reference sequence). CDR3 length equals 11 residues.

This clone showed up just a few times. This chain links TRBV4-2 with TRBJ1-2; 7 bases map to TRBD1. The CDR3 spans 17 residues. Germline V gives CDR1 LGHNA, CDR2 YNFKEQ. Unmatched junction bases numbered 9, after V lost 1 base and J lost 1 base. The CDR3 DNA sequence: TGTGCCAGCAGCCAAGCGGCGACAGGGCACAGTAACTATGGCTACACCTTC. Translated, it gives CASSQAATGHSNYGYTF.

This clone was seen once. The genes are TRBV10-3 and TRBJ1-3; TRBD1 agrees at 8 bases. CDR1 and CDR2 from the germline V gene are ENHRY and SYGVKD. After removal of 4 bases from V and 4 bases from J, the junction contained 12 bases not matched to a gene. This CDR3 has 17 residues. The DNA of the CDR3 is TGTGCCATCAGTGTGCTAATCGGACAGGGCCCCGGAAACACCATATATTTT. Its protein is CAISVLIGQGPGNTIYF.

This clone has only one observation. The chain couples TRBV30 to TRBJ1-1, with D possibly matching TRBD1 (6 bases). The CDR3 spans 14 residues. V was shortened by 7 bases and J by 4 bases, with 19 bases between the two germline ends. The V gene's germline CDR1 is GTSNPN and CDR2 SVGIG (reference sequence). The DNA of the CDR3 is TGTGCCTATGATCCGACAGGAGGGAGCACTGAAGCTTTCTTT. Residues: CAYDPTGGSTEAFF.